The present TCR beta chain was sequenced within a study of human T cells and chemical hapten exposure. Sample time point: patch test 1, 2 weeks after DPC sensitization. Treatment described: therapeutic diphenylcyclopropenone sensitization with weekly scalp DPC. Germline V lookup: CDR1 DFQATT, CDR2 SNEGSKA (reference sequence). The CDR3 sequence is 14 residues long. V gave up 8 bases and J gave up 9 bases; unmatched junction bases: 13. Original handling: Sequenced samples showed a median of roughly 99,000 TCRs each, with counts running from around 25,000 to 690,000. Using its own MiXCR run on the RACE reads, TCRdb lists one record per CDR3 protein. TCRdb assigned the V and J calls; the authors' analysis was not used. Of some 170,000 distinct CDR3 sequences in the sample, more than 20% are singletons; the top ten hold about 7%.

This sequence joins TRBV20-1 and TRBJ2-1; 10 bases match TRBD2. This sequence originates from a woman aged 50 to 65 with alopecia areata. Some clones in this sample may be carry-over from other donors' samples. The source material was whole blood, sampled in connection with sensitization to the hapten diphenylcyclopropenone (DPC). In DNA, the CDR3 is TGCAGTCCGCAACTAGCGGGACAACAGGGTGAGCAGTTCTTC. Translation gives CSPQLAGQQGEQFF.